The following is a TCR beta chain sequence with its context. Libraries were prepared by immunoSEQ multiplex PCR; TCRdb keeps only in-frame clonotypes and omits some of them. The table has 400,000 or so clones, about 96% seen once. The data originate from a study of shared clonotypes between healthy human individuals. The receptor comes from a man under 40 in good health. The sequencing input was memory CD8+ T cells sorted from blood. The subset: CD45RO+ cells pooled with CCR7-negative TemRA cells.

The chain's CDR3 is CASSYESPGLAKNIQYF. CDR3 sequence (DNA): TGTGCCAGCAGCTACGAAAGTCCGGGACTAGCCAAAAACATTCAGTACTTC. This chain joins TRBV7-9 and TRBJ2-4; tentative D call: TRBD2 (6 bases). V shed 4 bases and J shed 0 bases, with 16 bases lying between them. The CDR3 is made up of 17 amino acids. Per germline, CDR1 SEHNR and CDR2 FQNEAQ (reference sequence).